The 30 T cell receptor beta chains below come from one sample, sequenced in a study of blood T cell repertoires in COVID-19. Profiling relied on immunoSEQ multiplex PCR, and the TCRdb table lists in-frame clones only, not all of them. This sample carries tens of thousands of clones, less than 90% of them seen once, and the ten largest clones take 3.5% to 4%. Sequencing was done on a sample of peripheral blood. The receptor set was obtained from a man aged 45-65 years with acute or convalescent COVID-19.

CDR3 loop: CASSPSFSGTGITGELFF. The CDR3, as DNA: TGTGCCAGCTCACCGTCGTTTTCCGGGACAGGGATCACCGGGGAGCTGTTTTTT. The chain links TRBV18 to TRBJ2-2; 9 bases map to TRBD1. This CDR3 is 18 amino acids long. Per germline, CDR1 KGHSH and CDR2 LQKENI. V lost 3 bases to trimming and J lost 4 bases; unmatched junction nucleotides: 12.

The chain has TRBV3-1 (or the pseudogene TRBV3-2) and TRBJ1-2; maybe TRBD1 (5 bases). The CDR3 spans 13 residues. The germline V and J ends were trimmed by 0 bases and 7 bases, with 9 bases remaining between them. Germline V gives CDR1 LGHDT, CDR2 YNNKEL (reference sequence). In nucleotides, the CDR3 is TGTGCCAGCAGCCAAGACAGGGTGACTGGCTACACCTTC. As protein: CASSQDRVTGYTF.

The V and J genes are TRBV28 and TRBJ1-4; 7 bases map to TRBD1. Germline CDR1 is MDHEN and CDR2 is SYDVKM. Trimming at V came to 2 bases and at J to 3 bases, leaving 12 bases not matched to a gene. The CDR3 length is 18 residues. CDR3 amino acids: CASSLGSLIRGPNEKLFF. Here the CDR3 DNA reads TGTGCCAGCAGTTTAGGTTCCCTGATTAGGGGGCCTAATGAAAAACTGTTTTTT. The full variable domain, completed using reference TRBV28 and TRBJ1-4, is DVKVTQSSRYLVKRTGEKVFLECVQDMDHENMFWYRQDPGLGLRLIYFSYDVKMKEKGDIPEGYSVSREKKERFSLILESASTNQTSMYLCASSLGSLIRGPNEKLFFGSGTQLSVL.

The chain has TRBV19 and TRBJ2-7, with D perhaps matching TRBD2 (6 bases). The germline V gene has CDR1 LNHDA and CDR2 SQIVND (reference sequence). The CDR3 consists of 14 residues. V was pared by 7 bases and J by 6 bases, with 19 bases between. CDR3 sequence reads: CASTYGTEGSEQYF. The DNA of the CDR3 is TGTGCCAGTACTTACGGGACGGAGGGGAGCGAGCAGTACTTC.

The genes are TRBV19 and TRBJ1-5, with D possibly being TRBD1 (6 bases). The ends were cut back, 3 bases at V and 7 bases at J, with 13 bases in the middle. In germline, CDR1 is LNHDA, CDR2 SQIVND (reference sequence). The CDR3 loop spans 14 amino acids. The CDR3 sequence: CASSITGFEQPQHF. DNA of the CDR3: TGTGCCAGTAGTATTACAGGGTTTGAACAGCCCCAGCATTTT.

CDR3 region: CASRPTYRVGGYTF. The DNA for the CDR3 is TGTGCCAGCAGGCCTACTTACAGGGTCGGGGGCTACACCTTC. The chain recombines TRBV28 with TRBJ1-2, with D tentatively TRBD1 (6 bases). This CDR3 has 14 amino acids. The germline V gene encodes CDR1 MDHEN and CDR2 SYDVKM. Trimming took 6 bases from V and 8 from J, leaving 19 bases between them.

The gene calls are TRBV30 and TRBJ1-1; no definite D call. V lost 5 bases and J 6 bases, leaving 19 bases between the germline ends. Germline V gene lookup returns CDR1 GTSNPN and CDR2 SVGIG (reference sequence). The CDR3 contains 14 residues. CDR3 in amino acids: CAWRIAQTQAEAFF. The CDR3 DNA is TGTGCCTGGCGGATCGCCCAGACCCAGGCTGAAGCTTTCTTT.

The chain uses TRBV2 and TRBJ1-2; TRBD1 matches at 8 bases. The germline CDR1 and CDR2 sequences are SNHLY and FYNNEI. After removal of 8 bases from V and 2 bases from J, the junction contained 4 bases not matched to a gene. This CDR3 has 13 amino acids. In DNA, the CDR3 is TGTGCCAGCGGACAGGGCGAAAACTATGGCTACACCTTC. Translating gives CASGQGENYGYTF.

The chain is built from TRBV7-9 and TRBJ2-1; unclear D gene. Germline CDR1 reads SEHNR; CDR2 reads FQNEAQ (reference sequence). The CDR3 contains 13 residues. Trimming removed 1 base from V and 14 bases from J, with 15 bases in between. The CDR3: CASSLGQTGWKFF. CDR3 sequence (DNA): TGTGCCAGCAGCTTAGGGCAGACCGGGTGGAAGTTCTTC.

This clone was seen more than once but under ten times. The chain is built from TRBV20-1 and TRBJ1-2, with 8 positions matching TRBD1. Germline lookup yields CDR1 DFQATT and CDR2 SNEGSKA (reference sequence). V gave up 3 bases and J gave up 2 bases; unmatched junction bases: 11. The CDR3 is 16 amino acids. For the CDR3, the DNA is TGCAGTGCTAGTGGTCGGGGACAGGCCGGGAACTATGGCTACACCTTC. It encodes CSASGRGQAGNYGYTF.

Of note for this clone: Sequence at one end of the junction differs from germline and may be a read error. The chain carries TRBV9 and TRBJ2-2, with D perhaps matching TRBD1 (7 bases). There are 14 residues in the CDR3. The germline gives CDR1 SGDLS, CDR2 YYNGEE. CDR3 sequence (DNA): TGTGCCAGTAGCGGACAGGTTTCTACCGGGGAGCTGTTTTTT. Translating gives CASSGQVSTGELFF.

This clone was seen a handful of times. The chain employs TRBV6-5 and TRBJ1-1; 8 positions match TRBD1. This CDR3 region has 15 residues. V was clipped by 6 bases and J by 11 bases; unmatched bases: 17. The germline CDR1 and CDR2 sequences are MNHEY and SVGAGI. The CDR3 spells CASRSQGAGAVDAFF. The CDR3 DNA is TGTGCCAGCAGGTCGCAGGGGGCGGGGGCCGTGGACGCTTTCTTT.

Only a few counts were recorded for this clone. This sequence joins TRBV4-2 and TRBJ1-5; tentatively, D is TRBD1 (6 bases). This CDR3 region has 17 residues. Trimming left V 3 bases short and J 3 bases short, with 18 bases between. The germline V gene encodes CDR1 LGHNA and CDR2 YNFKEQ. The CDR3: CASSHPQSGGANQPQHF. Written as DNA, the CDR3 is TGTGCCAGCAGCCACCCCCAAAGTGGGGGGGCCAATCAGCCCCAGCATTTT.

The chain uses TRBV25-1 and TRBJ2-7; 8 bases fit TRBD1. This CDR3 contains 16 residues. The germline gives CDR1 MGHDK, CDR2 SYGVNS. V shed 5 bases, J shed 1 base, and the junction held 10 bases outside the gene matches. The CDR3 DNA reads as TGTGCCAGCAGTCCCAACAGGGGGGCTTCTTCCTACGAGCAGTACTTC. This codes for CASSPNRGASSYEQYF.

This rearrangement joins TRBV7-9 to TRBJ2-1; 7 bases line up with TRBD2. J lost 4 bases, V lost 3 bases, and 6 bases had no gene match. The CDR3 runs to 15 residues. Germline loops: CDR1 SEHNR, CDR2 FQNEAQ (reference sequence). CDR3 sequence: CASSFGLAVYNEQFF. The CDR3 region has the DNA TGTGCCAGCAGCTTCGGGCTAGCGGTATACAATGAGCAGTTCTTC. The complete variable domain, with remaining parts taken from reference TRBV7-9 and TRBJ2-1, reads DTGVSQNPRHKITKRGQNVTFRCDPISEHNRLYWYRQTLGQGPEFLTYFQNEAQLEKSRLLSDRFSAERPKGSFSTLEIQRTEQGDSAMYLCASSFGLAVYNEQFFGPGTRLTVL.

V and J are TRBV7-9 and TRBJ2-1, with 8 bases that match TRBD2. This CDR3 is built from 16 residues. Germline values: CDR1 SEHNR, CDR2 FQNEAQ (reference sequence). Trimming took 5 bases from V and 4 from J; bases not matched to a gene: 10. The CDR3 is CASSTTGTSSYNEQFF. DNA of the CDR3: TGTGCCAGCAGCACCACCGGGACTAGTAGTTACAATGAGCAGTTCTTC.

The chain is built from TRBV2 and TRBJ1-4; TRBD1 is a possible D gene (6 bases). The CDR3 is 14 residues long. Germline CDR1 SNHLY, CDR2 FYNNEI. Trimming left V 7 bases short and J 4 bases short, with 13 bases between. This CDR3 is CASNGQSLNEKLFF. In nucleotides, the CDR3 is TGTGCCAGCAATGGACAGAGCCTTAATGAAAAACTGTTTTTT.

V gene TRBV7-9 combines with J gene TRBJ1-2; perhaps TRBD1 as D (6 bases). Trimming removed 3 bases at V and 5 bases at J, with 16 bases between. CDR3 size: 15 residues. From germline, CDR1 is SEHNR and CDR2 FQNEAQ (reference sequence). In DNA form, the CDR3 reads TGTGCCAGCAGCTTCCTCGGGACAACTATTTATGGCTACACCTTC. Translation: CASSFLGTTIYGYTF.

The CDR3 coding sequence is TGTGCCAGAAGCTACACAGGGGGCCTGATCTCTGGAAACACCATATATTTT. Translation: CARSYTGGLISGNTIYF. The genes are TRBV5-3 and TRBJ1-3, with 9 bases matching TRBD1. TRBV5-3 has ORF status, its function being uncertain. The CDR3 covers 17 residues. With 3 bases clipped from V and 0 bases from J, the junction kept 7 bases outside the gene matches.

The rearrangement uses TRBV30 and TRBJ2-4; D gene uncertain. The CDR3 runs to 11 residues. V lost 5 bases and J lost 7, with 9 bases in between. CDR1 and CDR2 (germline): GTSNPN, SVGIG (reference sequence). The CDR3 spells CAWGENNIQYF. The DNA of the CDR3 is TGTGCCTGGGGCGAGAACAACATTCAGTACTTC.

In this sample, this clone is medium-sized (0.01 to 0.1%). The rearrangement uses TRBV29-1 and TRBJ1-1; 8 bases are shared with TRBD1. Germline trimming cut 7 bases from V and 3 bases from J; bases unmatched to any gene: 13. The length of the CDR3 is 15 residues. Germline V gene sequence: CDR1 SQVTM, CDR2 ANQGSEA. The CDR3 region is CSAGGQGGWDTEAFF. In DNA form, the CDR3 reads TGCAGCGCTGGCGGACAGGGTGGGTGGGACACTGAAGCTTTCTTT.

This chain uses TRBV5-5 with TRBJ2-3; 10 positions agree with TRBD1. With V trimmed by 1 base and J by 4 bases, 3 bases remained unmatched. Looked up from germline, CDR1 is SGHKS and CDR2 is YYEKEE (reference sequence). The CDR3 has 15 residues. As DNA, the CDR3 is TGTGCCAGCAGCTTGTGGGACAGGGGTTCAGATACGCAGTATTTT. As protein: CASSLWDRGSDTQYF.

The table lists this clone with a few counts. The chain joins TRBV11-2 to TRBJ1-2, with TRBD1 identical over 7 bases. J gave up 4 bases and V 3 bases, and 5 bases lay outside the gene matches. The CDR3 is 14 residues long. The V gene's germline CDR1 is SGHAT and CDR2 FQNNGV. CDR3 in DNA: TGTGCCAGCAGCTTTGACAGGGCCTCCTATGGCTACACCTTC. Residues: CASSFDRASYGYTF.

The chain uses TRBV6-1 and TRBJ1-2; TRBD1 matches 11 bases. J gave up 4 bases and V 2 bases, and 12 bases lay outside the gene matches. CDR3 length: 18 residues. The germline CDR1 and CDR2 sequences are MNHNS and SASEGT. The CDR3 loop reads CASSESIRTGGFIYGYTF. CDR3 sequence (DNA): TGTGCCAGCAGTGAAAGCATTAGGACAGGGGGCTTTATCTATGGCTACACCTTC.

In its sample, this clone was seen a few times. The J gene is TRBJ2-7, the V gene TRBV4-2; no firm D call. The length of the CDR3 is 14 residues. Trimming took 6 bases from V and 7 from J, leaving 19 bases between them. Germline values: CDR1 LGHNA, CDR2 YNFKEQ. The CDR3 DNA reads TGTGCCAGCAGAGACTTGGCTGCGGATCGGGAGCAGTACTTC. Translation gives CASRDLAADREQYF.

This chain connects TRBV27 to TRBJ2-7, with D possibly matching TRBD1 (7 bases). Trimming shortened V by 5 bases and J by 4 bases, and 15 bases separated the two germline ends. Per germline, CDR1 MNHEY and CDR2 SMNVEV (reference sequence). This CDR3 is built from 14 residues. This CDR3 is CASSTTGRQYEQYF. The CDR3 bases are TGTGCCAGCAGTACGACAGGGAGGCAATACGAGCAGTACTTC.

This clone occurred once. The chain has TRBV11-3 and TRBJ2-1; TRBD2 matches 8 bases. J lost 10 bases, V lost 5 bases, and 16 bases had no gene match. CDR3 size: 16 residues. Germline lookup yields CDR1 SGHNT and CDR2 YENEEA. For the CDR3, the DNA is TGTGCCAGCAGCACCCCTCCGGGAGGGGTCGACAGGGAGCAGTTCTTC. Encoded protein: CASSTPPGGVDREQFF.

In DNA form, the CDR3 reads TGTGCCAGCAGCTTGATGAACGACGCGGTCGACTATGGCTACACCTTC. It codes for CASSLMNDAVDYGYTF. The rearrangement joins TRBV5-4 to TRBJ1-2, with D uncertain. The CDR3 sequence is 16 residues long. Trimming removed 1 base from V and 3 bases from J, with 16 bases in between. The germline V gene has CDR1 SGHNT and CDR2 YYREEE (reference sequence).

This chain links TRBV18 with TRBJ2-5; 7 bases are a match to TRBD1. The J segment lost 4 bases and the V segment lost 4 bases, leaving 6 bases of the junction unmatched. Per the germline V gene, CDR1 is KGHSH and CDR2 is LQKENI. The CDR3 has 14 residues. Here the CDR3 DNA reads TGTGCCAGCTCACAGGACAGGCCTGGAGAGACCCAGTACTTC. It translates to CASSQDRPGETQYF. The variable domain in full, with the rest retrieved from reference TRBV18 and TRBJ2-5, is NAGVMQNPRHLVRRRGQEARLRCSPMKGHSHVYWYRQLPEEGLKFMVYLQKENIIDESGMPKERFSAEFPKEGPSILRIQQVVRGDSAAYFCASSQDRPGETQYFGPGTRLLVL.

This clone was counted only a few times. Written as DNA, the CDR3 is TGTGCTAGTGGTTTGTTGACTCCGGTCCAAGAGACCCAGTACTTC. Protein product: CASGLLTPVQETQYF. This chain joins TRBV12-5 and TRBJ2-5; D unclear. Germline values: CDR1 LGHNT, CDR2 FRNRAP. Trimming took off 2 bases at V and 1 base at J, with 11 bases between the two ends. The CDR3 totals 15 residues.